This TCR beta chain was sequenced in a study of early T cells in non-severe SARS-CoV-2 infection (dated by TCRdb to the early 2020s). Some background on the complete study: TCR sequencing used bulk RNA from unsorted whole blood, so alpha and beta chains could not be paired.

As encoded in the germline V gene (reference sequence), CDR1 is SEHNR while CDR2 is FQNEAQ. V lost 1 base and J lost 2 bases; the stretch between them is 8 bases long. From the cysteine through the phenylalanine, the CDR3 covers 14 amino acids. Just CDR3 DNA is preserved here, 42 bases in frame from base 1. A case-control design nested within a healthcare worker cohort in London, UK, was used, with weekly nasopharyngeal swab PCR tests and blood sampling performed. Healthcare workers were recruited during the week of the UK lockdown, between 23 and 31 March 2020, and followed weekly for up to roughly 15 weeks. General conclusions and limits of the study: Matching against VDJdb was skewed toward anti-spike CD8 responses, likely underestimated virus-specific expansions, and missed private and CD4 specificities.

Library prep was done by 5' RACE. These reads were obtained on a NextSeq 500. To correct for sequencing error and PCR bias, the TCR library protocol tagged individual cDNA molecules with unique molecular identifiers. Both TCR alpha and beta chains were sequenced, and tight co-correlation was observed between alpha and beta sequence abundances in each sample. In the paper's pipeline: Decombinator V4 was used to annotate TCR sequences for V gene, J gene and CDR3. TCRs were defined as expanded if a significant change between any two time points was detected under a Poisson model with p below 0.0001. TCR abundances were normalised to the total number of TCRs sequenced per sample and expressed as counts per million. MAIT TCRs were defined by TRAV1-2 paired with TRAJ12, TRAJ20 or TRAJ33, and iNKT TCRs by TRAV10 paired with TRAJ18. VDJdb, accessed 1 November 2021, was searched for CMV, EBV and SARS-CoV-2 annotated TCRs, excluding TCRs annotated for multiple antigens. The public reads were reprocessed in TCRdb via fastp at Q25 and MiXCR, keeping in-frame beta chains. Merged by CDR3 protein, the rows form single entries marked with the most common genes and DNA. These V and J calls are TCRdb output, not the study's own analysis. Counted in this sample were more than 20,000 distinct CDR3 sequences; 4% to 5.5% of them appeared once. Approximately 4.6% of the sample lies in the top ten.

This clonotype was observed at least ten times. Its specific antigen is unknown. Base qualities are not recorded, but no much larger clone differs from it by a single base. The receptor was derived from an adult who was a healthcare worker with PCR-confirmed SARS-CoV-2 infection or an uninfected control (not recorded which). What was sequenced was whole blood. Rearrangement joined TRBV7-9 to TRBJ2-5; no confident D gene assignment can be made. CDR3 protein: CASSLGGTQETQYF. The bases are TGTGCCAGCAGCTTAGGAGGCACACAAGAGACCCAGTACTTC.